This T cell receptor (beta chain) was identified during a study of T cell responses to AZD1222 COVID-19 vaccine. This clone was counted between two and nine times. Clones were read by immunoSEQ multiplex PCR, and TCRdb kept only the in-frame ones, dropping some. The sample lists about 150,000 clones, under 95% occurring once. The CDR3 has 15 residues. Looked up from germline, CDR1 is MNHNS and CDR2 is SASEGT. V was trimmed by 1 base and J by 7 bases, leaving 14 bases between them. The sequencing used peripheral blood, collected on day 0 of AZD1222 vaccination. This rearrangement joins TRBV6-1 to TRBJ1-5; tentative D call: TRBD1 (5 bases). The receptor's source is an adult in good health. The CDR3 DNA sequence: TGTGCCAGCAGTGAAGTCAGGGACTCACGACAGCCCCAGCATTTT. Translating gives CASSEVRDSRQPQHF.